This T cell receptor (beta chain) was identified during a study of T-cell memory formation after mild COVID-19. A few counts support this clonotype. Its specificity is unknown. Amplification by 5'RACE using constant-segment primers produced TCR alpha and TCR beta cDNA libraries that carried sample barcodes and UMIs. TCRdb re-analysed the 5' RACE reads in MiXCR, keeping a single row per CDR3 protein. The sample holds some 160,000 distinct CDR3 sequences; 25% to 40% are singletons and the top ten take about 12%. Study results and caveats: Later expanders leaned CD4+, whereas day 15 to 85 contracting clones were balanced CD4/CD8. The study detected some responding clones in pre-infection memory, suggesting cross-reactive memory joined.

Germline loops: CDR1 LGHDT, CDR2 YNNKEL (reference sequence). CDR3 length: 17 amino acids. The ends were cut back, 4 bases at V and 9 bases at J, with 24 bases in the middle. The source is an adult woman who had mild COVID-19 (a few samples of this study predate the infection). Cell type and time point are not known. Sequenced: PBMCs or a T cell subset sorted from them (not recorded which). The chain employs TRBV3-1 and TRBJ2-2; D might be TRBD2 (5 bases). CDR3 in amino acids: CASSRSERDTYLRELFF. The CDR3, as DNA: TGTGCCAGCAGCCGTTCGGAACGGGATACCTATTTGCGGGAGCTGTTTTTT.